This T cell receptor beta chain was sequenced for a study of T cells in Graves' hyperthyroidism and ophthalmopathy. Amplification of TCR beta CDR3 regions was performed using RNA transcripts as template. Carried out on the TCR CDR3, a first-round RT-PCR used the HTBI primer set. TCRdb redid the calling of the multiplex PCR reads with MiXCR, one entry per CDR3 protein. This table holds 700,000 to 950,000 distinct CDR3 sequences, 30% to 40% found once. This CDR3 has 14 amino acids. The V gene's germline CDR1 is SGHTA and CDR2 FQGNSA. The junction had 1 base not matched to a gene; V was cut back by 4 bases and J by 0 bases.

This rearrangement joins TRBV7-2 to TRBJ2-3; 7 bases fit TRBD2. The receptor's source is a woman aged 40 to 49 with Graves' hyperthyroidism. The sequenced sample was blood. The CDR3 nucleotides are TGTGCCAGCAGCTATAGCGGGAGCACAGATACGCAGTATTTT. It encodes CASSYSGSTDTQYF.